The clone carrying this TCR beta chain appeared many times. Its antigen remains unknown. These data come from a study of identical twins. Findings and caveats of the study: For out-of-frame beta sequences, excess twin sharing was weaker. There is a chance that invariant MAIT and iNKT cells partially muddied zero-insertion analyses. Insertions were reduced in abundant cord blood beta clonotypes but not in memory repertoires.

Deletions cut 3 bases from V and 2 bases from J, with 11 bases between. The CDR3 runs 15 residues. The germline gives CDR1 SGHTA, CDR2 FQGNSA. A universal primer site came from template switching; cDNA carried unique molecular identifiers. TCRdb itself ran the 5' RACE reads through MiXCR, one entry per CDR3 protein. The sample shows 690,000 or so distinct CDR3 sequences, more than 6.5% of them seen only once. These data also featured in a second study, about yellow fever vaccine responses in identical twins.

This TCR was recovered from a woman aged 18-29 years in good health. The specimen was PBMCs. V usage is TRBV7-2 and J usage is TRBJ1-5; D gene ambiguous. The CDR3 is CASSFRGSGNQPQHF. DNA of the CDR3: TGTGCCAGCAGCTTTCGGGGTTCCGGCAATCAGCCCCAGCATTTT.